Listed below are T cell receptor beta chains from one sample, sequenced in a study of neoadjuvant nivolumab and ipilimumab in lung cancer. The assay was immunoSEQ multiplex PCR, and TCRdb's table has in-frame clones only and misses some. The sample has tens of thousands of clones, around 82% seen once. Sequencing used peripheral blood, obtained before neoadjuvant nivolumab, alone or with ipilimumab. These receptors were obtained from an adult with non-small cell lung cancer. Each CDR3 is given with its conserved first and last residue. Fields, in order: V gene, clone size, J gene, D gene, CDR3 protein, CDR3 DNA. A D gene is named only where the DNA matches it firmly. The size of a clone is reported for some rows only, either as once, few or many, or as a class for expanded clones.

TRBV29-1	once	TRBJ1-4	TRBD1	CSVETGTDGEKLFF	TGCAGCGTTGAAACCGGGACAGACGGTGAAAAACTGTTTTTT
TRBV7-2	NA	TRBJ2-5	NA	CASSLDGGEMETQYF	TGTGCCAGCAGCTTAGACGGGGGAGAAATGGAGACCCAGTACTTC
TRBV5-1	once	TRBJ1-5	TRBD1	CASSSGTGENQPQHF	TGCGCCAGCAGCTCCGGGACAGGGGAGAATCAGCCCCAGCATTTT
TRBV7-8	few	TRBJ2-7	NA	CASSFGEFYEQYF	TGTGCCAGCAGCTTTGGGGAGTTCTACGAGCAGTACTTC
TRBV5-1	NA	TRBJ2-3	NA	CASSLLSVDPDTQYF	TGCGCCAGCAGCTTGTTGTCGGTGGACCCCGATACGCAGTATTTT
TRBV11-3	NA	TRBJ2-1	NA	CASSSGGQGNEQFF	TGTGCCAGCAGCTCTGGGGGCCAAGGGAATGAGCAGTTCTTC
TRBV18	NA	TRBJ2-7	NA	CASSTSYEQYF	TGTGCCAGCTCAACCTCCTACGAGCAGTACTTC
TRBV5-1	NA	TRBJ1-1	NA	CASSTLGGVGTEAFF	TGCGCCAGCAGCACCCTAGGGGGGGTGGGCACTGAAGCTTTCTTT
TRBV7-6	once	TRBJ2-7	TRBD1	CASSLGQGAYEQYF	TGTGCCAGCAGCTTGGGACAGGGGGCCTACGAGCAGTACTTC
TRBV7-8	few	TRBJ1-1	NA	CASRLEAQNTEAFF	TGTGCCAGCAGGTTAGAGGCGCAGAACACTGAAGCTTTCTTT
TRBV5-4	NA	TRBJ1-2	TRBD1	CASSAGQGASSLLGYTF	TGTGCCAGCAGCGCGGGACAGGGGGCCTCTTCCCTCCTCGGCTACACCTTC
TRBV5-1	NA	TRBJ1-2	TRBD1	CASLPSGTGNYGYTF	TGCGCCAGCCTCCCCTCGGGGACAGGGAACTATGGCTACACCTTC
TRBV7-9	NA	TRBJ1-1	NA	CASSLGPVEAFF	TGTGCCAGCAGCTTAGGCCCAGTTGAAGCTTTCTTT
TRBV7-9	NA	TRBJ1-5	NA	CASSFGVGQPQHF	TGTGCCAGCAGCTTCGGGGTAGGACAGCCCCAGCATTTT
TRBV30	NA	TRBJ1-5	NA	CAWSVGLSNQPQHF	TGTGCCTGGAGTGTCGGGCTTAGCAATCAGCCCCAGCATTTT
TRBV25-1	NA	TRBJ1-2	NA	CASLDSLNYGYTF	TGTGCCAGCCTGGACAGCCTTAACTATGGCTACACCTTC
TRBV6-5	few	TRBJ1-2	NA	CASSPGYYGYTF	TGTGCCAGCAGTCCGGGGTACTATGGCTACACCTTC
TRBV28	NA	TRBJ2-7	NA	CASTSPPSYEQYF	TGTGCCAGCACTTCCCCCCCTTCCTACGAGCAGTACTTC
TRBV28	once	TRBJ2-1	NA	CASKVIGAYNEQFF	TGTGCCAGCAAGGTCATAGGTGCCTACAATGAGCAGTTCTTC
TRBV25-1	NA	TRBJ2-7	NA	CASRDSGRSYEQYF	TGTGCCAGCAGAGATAGCGGCCGCTCCTACGAGCAGTACTTC
TRBV7-3	NA	TRBJ1-1	NA	CASSLLGVSNEAFF	TGTGCCAGCAGCTTATTAGGAGTATCTAATGAAGCTTTCTTT
TRBV30	NA	TRBJ2-2	NA	CAWSKWNGQQSFTGELFF	TGTGCCTGGAGTAAATGGAATGGGCAGCAGAGTTTCACCGGGGAGCTGTTTTTT
TRBV7-2	NA	TRBJ2-2	NA	CASSLDLATNTGELFF	TGTGCCAGCAGCTTAGACCTGGCCACTAACACCGGGGAGCTGTTTTTT
TRBV7-9	NA	TRBJ2-1	TRBD2	CASMGLGTRNNEQFF	TGTGCCAGCATGGGACTCGGGACTAGAAACAATGAGCAGTTCTTC
TRBV5-4	NA	TRBJ1-4	NA	CASSRDVPGDNEKLFF	TGTGCCAGCAGCCGGGACGTACCGGGCGACAATGAAAAACTGTTTTTT
TRBV10-2	once	TRBJ1-2	NA	CASSEAGIYGYTF	TGCGCCAGCAGTGAGGCTGGAATATATGGCTACACCTTC
TRBV10-3	NA	TRBJ1-5	TRBD1	CAIRAGQGNQPQHF	TGTGCCATCAGAGCCGGACAGGGGAATCAGCCCCAGCATTTT
TRBV7-2	NA	TRBJ2-7	NA	CASSSTVQGNEQYF	TGTGCCAGCAGCTCAACAGTGCAGGGGAACGAGCAGTACTTC
TRBV30	NA	TRBJ2-5	NA	CAWSPQLGGATQYF	TGTGCCTGGAGTCCCCAGCTGGGGGGTGCGACCCAGTACTTC
TRBV7-9	NA	TRBJ1-1	NA	CASSLEGTGTEAFF	TGTGCCAGCAGCTTAGAGGGAACAGGCACTGAAGCTTTCTTT
TRBV19	NA	TRBJ2-3	TRBD2	CASSPSGGNTDTQYF	TGTGCCAGTAGTCCTAGCGGGGGCAACACAGATACGCAGTATTTT
TRBV30	NA	TRBJ1-1	NA	CAWRGGYEAFF	TGTGCCTGGAGGGGGGGCTATGAAGCTTTCTTT